These 2 T cell receptor beta chains originate from one sample sequenced in a study of cytomegalovirus exposure and HLA in healthy donors. Clones were read by immunoSEQ multiplex PCR, and TCRdb kept only the in-frame ones, dropping some. The table includes about 300,000 clones, around 89% detected once. The sample was PBMCs. These receptors originate from a woman between 18 and 29 years old in good health and CMV-seronegative.

The chain uses TRBV5-1 and TRBJ2-7; 8 bases are a match to TRBD1. The CDR3 length is 15 residues. Germline-derived CDR1 and CDR2 are SGHRS and YFSETQ. J was trimmed by 3 bases and V by 0 bases; bases with no gene match: 5. The CDR3 reads CASSLGTGGIYEQYF. The DNA of the CDR3 is TGCGCCAGCAGCTTGGGAACAGGGGGAATCTACGAGCAGTACTTC. Variable domain in full (rest from reference TRBV5-1 and TRBJ2-7): KAGVTQTPRYLIKTRGQQVTLSCSPISGHRSVSWYQQTPGQGLQFLFEYFSETQRNKGNFPGRFSGRQFSNSRSEMNVSTLELGDSALYLCASSLGTGGIYEQYFGPGTRLTVT.

V gene TRBV6-4 combines with J gene TRBJ2-3; 7 nucleotides agree with TRBD2. The J segment lost 5 bases and the V segment lost 2 bases, leaving 4 bases of the junction unmatched. Germline lookup yields CDR1 MRHNA and CDR2 SNTAGT. The length of the CDR3 is 14 residues. For the CDR3, the DNA is TGTGCCAGCAGTGACGGATTAGCGGGAGATACGCAGTATTTT. It translates to CASSDGLAGDTQYF.